This TCR beta chain was identified during a study of brain T cells in children with intractable seizures. This CDR3 contains 15 residues. Germline V gives CDR1 MNHEY, CDR2 SVGAGI. Trimming took 7 bases from V and 5 from J, leaving 17 bases between them. Only cases whose brain tissue showed the highest T cell transcript signatures were sequenced. Before surgery, patients took at least one anti-epileptic drug. Using immunoSEQ multiplex PCR, the repertoire was profiled, and TCRdb retains in-frame clones only, with some absent. The data hold approximately 41,000 clones, with around 90% observed a single time.

The clonotype comes from a girl aged 2-15 years with tuberous sclerosis and intractable seizures. The chain has TRBV6-5 and TRBJ1-4; no definite D call. The sample consisted of peripheral blood, taken at surgery. For the CDR3, the DNA is TGTGCCAGCAAGACCACGGGCCGGAAAAATGAAAAACTGTTTTTT. It yields the protein CASKTTGRKNEKLFF.